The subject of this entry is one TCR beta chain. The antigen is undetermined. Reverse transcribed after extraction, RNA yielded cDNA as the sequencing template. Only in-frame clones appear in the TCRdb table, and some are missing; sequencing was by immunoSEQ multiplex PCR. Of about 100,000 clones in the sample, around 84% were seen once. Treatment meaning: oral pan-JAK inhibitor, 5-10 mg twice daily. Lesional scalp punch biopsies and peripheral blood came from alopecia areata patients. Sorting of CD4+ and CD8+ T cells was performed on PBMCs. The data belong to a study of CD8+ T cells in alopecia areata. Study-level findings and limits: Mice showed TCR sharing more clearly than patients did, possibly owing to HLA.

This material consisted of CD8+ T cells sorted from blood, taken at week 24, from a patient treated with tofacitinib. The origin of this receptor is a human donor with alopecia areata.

CDR3 amino acids: CASSLRGDRPCEQYF. The DNA for the CDR3 is TGTGCCAGCAGCTTGCGGGGGGACAGGCCTTGCGAGCAGTACTTC. The chain couples TRBV5-6 to TRBJ2-7; D is perhaps TRBD1 (8 bases). Germline assignment: CDR1 SGHDT and CDR2 YYEEEE. The CDR3 extends over 15 amino acids. V was clipped by 1 base and J by 6 bases, with 17 bases between them.